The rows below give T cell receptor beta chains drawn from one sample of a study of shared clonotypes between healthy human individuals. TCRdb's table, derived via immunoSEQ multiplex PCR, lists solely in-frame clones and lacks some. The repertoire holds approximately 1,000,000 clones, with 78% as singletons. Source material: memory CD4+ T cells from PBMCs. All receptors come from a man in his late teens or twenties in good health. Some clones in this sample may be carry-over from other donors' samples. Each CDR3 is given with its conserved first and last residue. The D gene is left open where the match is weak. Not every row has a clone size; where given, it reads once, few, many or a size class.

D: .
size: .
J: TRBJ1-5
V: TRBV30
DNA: TGTGCCTGGAGTGGCCCCGCAGGGATCGGGCATTTT
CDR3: CAWSGPAGIGHF

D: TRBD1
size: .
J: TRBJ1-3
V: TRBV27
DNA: TGTGCCAGCAGACCTTCGGACAGGGGGCCTGGAAACACCATATATTTT
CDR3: CASRPSDRGPGNTIYF

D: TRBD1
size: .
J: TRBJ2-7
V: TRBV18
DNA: TGTGCCAGCTCACAGACGGGACAGACAGAGCAGTACTTC
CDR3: CASSQTGQTEQYF

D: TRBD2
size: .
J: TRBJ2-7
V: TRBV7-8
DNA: TGTGCCAGCAGCCCGGGGGGGGTGGAGCAGTACTTC
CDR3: CASSPGGVEQYF

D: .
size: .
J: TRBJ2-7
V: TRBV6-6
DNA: TGTGCCAGCAGTCCCAACTACGAGCAGTACTTC
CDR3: CASSPNYEQYF

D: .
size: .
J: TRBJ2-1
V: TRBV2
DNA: TGTGCCAGCAGCACACCTCTTGGGAATTTAGCGTATGAGCAGTTCTTC
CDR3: CASSTPLGNLAYEQFF

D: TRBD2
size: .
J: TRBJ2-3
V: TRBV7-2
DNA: TGTGCCAGCAGCTGGCTAGCGGGTTCTCACACAGATACGCAGTATTTT
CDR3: CASSWLAGSHTDTQYF

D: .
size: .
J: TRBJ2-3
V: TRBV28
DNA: TGTGCCAGCAGTCCGGGTGCAGTTAGCACAGATACGCAGTATTTT
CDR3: CASSPGAVSTDTQYF

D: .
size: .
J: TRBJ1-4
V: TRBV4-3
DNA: TGCGCCAGCAGCCAGGGGGGGCAGAGGAATGAAAAACTGTTTTTT
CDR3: CASSQGGQRNEKLFF

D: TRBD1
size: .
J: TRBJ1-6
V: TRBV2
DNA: TGTGCCAGCAGTGATGGACAGGGAGAGCCACCCCTCCACTTT
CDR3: CASSDGQGEPPLHF

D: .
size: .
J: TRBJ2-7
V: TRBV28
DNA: TGTGCCAGCAGTTCCCGACGGGCCCGAGAGATCTACGAGCAGTACTTC
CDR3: CASSSRRAREIYEQYF

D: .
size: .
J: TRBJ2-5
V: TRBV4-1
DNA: TGCGCCAGCAGCCAAGCTATAGTTGGACTAAGCGAAAAAGAGACCCAGTACTTC
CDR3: CASSQAIVGLSEKETQYF

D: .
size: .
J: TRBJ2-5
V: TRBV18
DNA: TGTGCCAGCTCACCTGGGGTCCAAGAGACCCAGTACTTC
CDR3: CASSPGVQETQYF

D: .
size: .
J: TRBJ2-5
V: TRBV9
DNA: TGTGCCAGCAGCGTAGCAATAACACGGCAAGAGACCCAGTACTTC
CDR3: CASSVAITRQETQYF

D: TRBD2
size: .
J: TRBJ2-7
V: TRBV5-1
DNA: TGCGCCAGCAGCCACTCGGGGGGCTCCTACGAGCAGTACTTC
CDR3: CASSHSGGSYEQYF

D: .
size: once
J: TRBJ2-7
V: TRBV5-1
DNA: TGCGCCAGCAGACCGTACTATGGCGGGTCCTACGAGCAGTACTTC
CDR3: CASRPYYGGSYEQYF

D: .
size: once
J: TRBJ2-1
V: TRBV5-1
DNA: TGCGCCAGCAGCCGTAGAGGTGGGGGAGAATTGAATGAGCAGTTCTTC
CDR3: CASSRRGGGELNEQFF

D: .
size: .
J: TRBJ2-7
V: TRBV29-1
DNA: TGCAGCGTTGAAGCGAGGGGCGAAATAGGGGACGAGCAGTACTTC
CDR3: CSVEARGEIGDEQYF

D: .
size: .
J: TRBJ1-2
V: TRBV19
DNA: TGTGCCAGTAGTGTCTCGTCGGCTAACTATGGCTACACCTTC
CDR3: CASSVSSANYGYTF

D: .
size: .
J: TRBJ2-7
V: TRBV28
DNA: TGTGCCAGCAGTCTCCAGACAGGGAGGTCCTACGAGCAGTACTTC
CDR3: CASSLQTGRSYEQYF

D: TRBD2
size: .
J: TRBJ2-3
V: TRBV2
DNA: TGTGCCAGCAGTGTTGGGACTAGCGGGAGAGCAGATACGCAGTATTTT
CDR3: CASSVGTSGRADTQYF

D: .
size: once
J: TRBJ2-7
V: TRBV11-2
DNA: TGTGCCAGCAGCTTAGAAGCGGCCTCCGAGCAGTACTTC
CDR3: CASSLEAASEQYF

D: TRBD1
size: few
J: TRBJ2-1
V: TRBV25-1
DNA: TGTGCCAGCAGACAGGGGAATGAGCAGTTCTTC
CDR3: CASRQGNEQFF

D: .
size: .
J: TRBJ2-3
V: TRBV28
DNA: TGTGCCAGCAGTCCCGGGACCCGGGGCACAGATACGCAGTATTTT
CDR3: CASSPGTRGTDTQYF

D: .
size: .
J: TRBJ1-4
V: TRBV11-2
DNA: TGTGCCAGCAGCTCCAGTACTCCAAGGGAAAAACTGTTTTTT
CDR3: CASSSSTPREKLFF

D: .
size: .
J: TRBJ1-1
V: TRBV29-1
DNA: TGCAGCGTTGGCGCAGCCGGGAACACTGAAGCTTTCTTT
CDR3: CSVGAAGNTEAFF

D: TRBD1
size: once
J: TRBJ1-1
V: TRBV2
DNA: TGTGCCAGCAGTTTGACAGGGATGAACGCTGAAGCTTTCTTT
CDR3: CASSLTGMNAEAFF

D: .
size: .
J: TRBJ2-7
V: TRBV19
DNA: TGTGCCAGTAGCCACCCACAGGGTCCCACCACCTACGAGCAGTACTTC
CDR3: CASSHPQGPTTYEQYF

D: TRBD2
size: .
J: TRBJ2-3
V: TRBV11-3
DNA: TGTGCCAGCAGCCTAGGGGCTAGCGGATCCGATACGCAGTATTTT
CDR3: CASSLGASGSDTQYF

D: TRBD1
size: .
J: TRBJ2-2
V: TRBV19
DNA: TGTGCCAGTAGGGACAGGGTTGGGCGAACGAACACCGGGGAGCTGTTTTTT
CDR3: CASRDRVGRTNTGELFF

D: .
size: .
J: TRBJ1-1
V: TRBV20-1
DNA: TGCAGTGAGACAGGGAACACTGAAGCTTTCTTT
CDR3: CSETGNTEAFF

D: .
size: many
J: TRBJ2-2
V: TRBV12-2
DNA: TGTGCAAGTCGCTCAAGACTAGCGGGGGCCACCGGGGAGCTGTTTTTT
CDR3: CASRSRLAGATGELFF

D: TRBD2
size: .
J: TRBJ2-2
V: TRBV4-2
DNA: TGTGCCAGCAGCCAAGATGGTCCCGGAGCGGGAGGATTAACCGGGGAGCTGTTTTTT
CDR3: CASSQDGPGAGGLTGELFF

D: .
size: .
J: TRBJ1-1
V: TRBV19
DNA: TGTGCCAGTAGTATAAGGAACACCGCGAACACTGAAGCTTTCTTT
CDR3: CASSIRNTANTEAFF